This T cell receptor beta chain was identified in a study of spatial heterogeneity in lung cancer. The sample's time point: sample taken at primary tumor resection. The input material, whole RNA from tumor, nontumor lung or frozen PBMC, was sequenced unsorted. More than 70 TRACERx patients with early, untreated non-small cell lung cancer donated samples. One entry per CDR3 protein results from TCRdb running MiXCR on the 5' RACE reads. The sample lists some 21,000 distinct CDR3 sequences, around 4.6% occurring once. The CDR3 is 14 residues long. J was trimmed by 7 bases and V by 6 bases; bases with no gene match: 5. Germline V gives CDR1 SNHLY, CDR2 FYNNEI. In its sample, this clonotype was seen many times.

This TCR derives from a male donor with early-stage non-small cell lung cancer. The sample here was PBMCs, taken at surgery. This chain links TRBV2 with TRBJ1-6; 8 nucleotides match TRBD1. In nucleotides, the CDR3 is TGTGCCAGCAGAATGACAGGGGACAATTCACCCCTCCACTTT. As protein: CASRMTGDNSPLHF.